This TCR beta chain was documented in a study of T cell changes during pregnancy in multiple sclerosis. Losses at the gene ends were 4 bases for V and 5 bases for J; bases not matched to a gene: 2. This CDR3 spans 13 amino acids. Looked up from germline, CDR1 is SGHKS and CDR2 is YYEKEE (reference sequence). Only in-frame clones appear in the TCRdb table, and some are missing; sequencing was by immunoSEQ multiplex PCR. This sample carries under 130,000 clones, approximately 90% of them seen once, and the ten largest clones take about 3%. The TCR comes from a female donor with multiple sclerosis, enrolled in a pregnancy study. The sequencing here drew on peripheral blood, taken after pregnancy. V usage is TRBV5-5 and J usage is TRBJ2-3; TRBD1 aligns across 9 bases. CDR3 residues: CASSGQGRDTQYF. In nucleotides, the CDR3 is TGTGCCAGCAGCGGACAGGGGAGAGATACGCAGTATTTT.